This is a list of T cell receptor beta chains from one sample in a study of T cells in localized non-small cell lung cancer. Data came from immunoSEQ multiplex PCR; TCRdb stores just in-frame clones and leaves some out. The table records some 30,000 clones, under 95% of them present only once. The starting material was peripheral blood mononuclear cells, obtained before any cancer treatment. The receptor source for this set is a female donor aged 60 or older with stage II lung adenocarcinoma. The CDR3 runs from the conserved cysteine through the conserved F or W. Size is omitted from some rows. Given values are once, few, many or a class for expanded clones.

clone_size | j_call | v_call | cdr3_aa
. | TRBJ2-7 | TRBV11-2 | CASSLGETYEQYF
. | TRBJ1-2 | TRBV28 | CASSLYRSGEGYGYTF
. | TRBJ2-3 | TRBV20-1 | CSASEHTQYF
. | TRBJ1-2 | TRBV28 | CASSLGTGASGYTF
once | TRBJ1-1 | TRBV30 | CAWSVKGRGTEAFF
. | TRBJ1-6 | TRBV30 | CAWKQGNSPLHF
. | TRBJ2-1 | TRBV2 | CASSSQVGYNEQFF
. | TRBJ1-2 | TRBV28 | CASSLGGAGENYGYTF
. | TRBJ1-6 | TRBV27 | CASSYRSAGGNSPLHF
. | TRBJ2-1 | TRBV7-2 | CASSWDSNNEQFF
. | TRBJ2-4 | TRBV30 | CAWSTGGDIQYF
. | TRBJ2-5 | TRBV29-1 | CSATPGQGETQYF
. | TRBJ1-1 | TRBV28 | CASSLFPGGWMNTEAFF
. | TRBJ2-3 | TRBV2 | CASRADLGTVSDF
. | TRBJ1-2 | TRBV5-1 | CASSLGDRVYGYTF
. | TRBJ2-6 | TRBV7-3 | CASSPLGTGAGANVLTF
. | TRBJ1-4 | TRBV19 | CASSIGSGGVEKLFF
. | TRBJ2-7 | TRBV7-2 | CASSLGALGGEQYF
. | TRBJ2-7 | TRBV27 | CASSLLGAHEQYF
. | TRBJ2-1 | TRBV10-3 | CAISDSTTSNEQFF
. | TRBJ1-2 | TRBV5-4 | CASSSGTGDGYTF
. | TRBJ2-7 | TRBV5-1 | CASSVGDRVSYEQYF
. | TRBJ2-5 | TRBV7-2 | CASSFGIWETQYF
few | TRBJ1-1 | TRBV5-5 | CASSFLQSFGNTEAFF
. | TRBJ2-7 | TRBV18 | CASSPVGRGEIEQYF
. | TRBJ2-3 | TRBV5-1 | CASRPPGQGRPGSSVDTQYF
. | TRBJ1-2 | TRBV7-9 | CASSGTGTGDSRNYGYTF
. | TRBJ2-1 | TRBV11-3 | CASSLGGTGSNEQFF
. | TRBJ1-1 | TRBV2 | CASSEWTRNTEAFF